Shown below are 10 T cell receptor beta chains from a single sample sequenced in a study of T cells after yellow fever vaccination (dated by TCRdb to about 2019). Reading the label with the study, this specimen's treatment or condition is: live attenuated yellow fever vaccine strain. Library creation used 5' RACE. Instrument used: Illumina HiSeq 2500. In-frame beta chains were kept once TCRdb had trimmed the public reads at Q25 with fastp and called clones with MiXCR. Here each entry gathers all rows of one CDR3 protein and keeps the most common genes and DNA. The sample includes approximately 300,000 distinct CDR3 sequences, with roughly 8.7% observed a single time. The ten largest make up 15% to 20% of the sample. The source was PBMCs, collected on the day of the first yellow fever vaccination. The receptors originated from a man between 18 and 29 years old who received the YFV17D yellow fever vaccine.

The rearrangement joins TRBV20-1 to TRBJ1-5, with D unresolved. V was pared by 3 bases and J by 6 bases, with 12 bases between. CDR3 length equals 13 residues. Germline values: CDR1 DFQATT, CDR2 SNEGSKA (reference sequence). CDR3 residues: CSARAPGFQPQHF. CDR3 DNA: TGCAGTGCTAGGGCCCCGGGATTTCAGCCCCAGCATTTT.

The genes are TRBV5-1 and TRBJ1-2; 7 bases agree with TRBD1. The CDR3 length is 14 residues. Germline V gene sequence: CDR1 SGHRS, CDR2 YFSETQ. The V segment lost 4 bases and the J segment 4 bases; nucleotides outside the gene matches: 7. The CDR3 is CASSEGTATYGYTF. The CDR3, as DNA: TGCGCCAGCAGCGAGGGGACAGCGACCTATGGCTACACCTTC.

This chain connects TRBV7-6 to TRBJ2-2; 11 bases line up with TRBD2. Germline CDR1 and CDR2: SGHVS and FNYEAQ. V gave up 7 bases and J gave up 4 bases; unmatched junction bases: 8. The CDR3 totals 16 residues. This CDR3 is CASTFSGGAGTGELFF. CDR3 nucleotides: TGTGCCAGCACCTTTAGCGGGGGGGCCGGCACCGGGGAGCTGTTTTTT.

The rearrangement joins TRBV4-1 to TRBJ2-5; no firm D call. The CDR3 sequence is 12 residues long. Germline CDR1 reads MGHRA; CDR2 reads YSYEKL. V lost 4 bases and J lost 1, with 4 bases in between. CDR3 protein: CASSRPQETQYF. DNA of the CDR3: TGCGCCAGCAGCCGACCCCAAGAGACCCAGTACTTC.

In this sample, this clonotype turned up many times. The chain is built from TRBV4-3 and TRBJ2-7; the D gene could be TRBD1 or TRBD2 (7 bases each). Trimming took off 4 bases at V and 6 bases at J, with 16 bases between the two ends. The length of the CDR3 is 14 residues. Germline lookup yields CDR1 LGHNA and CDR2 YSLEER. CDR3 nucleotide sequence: TGCGCCAGCAGCCCGCAGGGGGGGTCTGGCGAGCAGTACTTC. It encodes CASSPQGGSGEQYF.

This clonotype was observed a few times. The CDR3 loop reads CSARTDLNTEAFF. The CDR3 nucleotides read TGCAGTGCTAGGACAGATCTGAACACTGAAGCTTTCTTT. The rearrangement links TRBV20-1 to TRBJ1-1; a weak D match, TRBD1 (5 bases). The CDR3 is made up of 13 amino acids. V lost 3 bases and J 0 bases, leaving 8 bases between the germline ends. Per germline, CDR1 DFQATT and CDR2 SNEGSKA (reference sequence).

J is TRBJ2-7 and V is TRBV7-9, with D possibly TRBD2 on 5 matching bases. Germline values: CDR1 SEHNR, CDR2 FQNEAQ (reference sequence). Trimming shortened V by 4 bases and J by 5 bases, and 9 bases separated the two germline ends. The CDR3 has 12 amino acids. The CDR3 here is CASSSIGNEQYV. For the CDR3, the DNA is TGTGCCAGCAGCTCGATCGGGAACGAGCAGTACGTC.

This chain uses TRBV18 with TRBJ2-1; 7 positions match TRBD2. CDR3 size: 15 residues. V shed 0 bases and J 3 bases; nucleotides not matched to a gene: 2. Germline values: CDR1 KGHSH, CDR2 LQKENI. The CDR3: CASSPPSGVYNEQFF. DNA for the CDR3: TGTGCCAGCTCACCACCGAGCGGGGTCTACAATGAGCAGTTCTTC.

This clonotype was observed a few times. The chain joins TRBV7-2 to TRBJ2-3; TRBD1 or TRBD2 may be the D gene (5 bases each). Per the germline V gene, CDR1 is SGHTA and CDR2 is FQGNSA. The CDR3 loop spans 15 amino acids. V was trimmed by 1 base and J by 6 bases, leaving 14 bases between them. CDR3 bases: TGTGCCAGCAGCTTAGTGGTGGGGGTGGCGGATACGCAGTATTTT. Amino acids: CASSLVVGVADTQYF.

CDR3 in DNA: TGTGCCAGCCGGGGACCTTCCTACGAGCAGTACGTC. Translated, it gives CASRGPSYEQYV. V usage is TRBV13 and J usage is TRBJ2-7; D tentatively reads TRBD1 or TRBD2 (5 bases each). Per the germline V gene, CDR1 is PRHDT and CDR2 is FYEKMQ (reference sequence). V shed 8 bases and J shed 1 base, with 9 bases lying between them. The length of the CDR3 is 12 residues.